The rows below give T cell receptor beta chains drawn from one sample of a study of early T cells in non-severe SARS-CoV-2 infection. TCRdb re-called the 5' RACE reads through MiXCR, storing one row per CDR3 protein. The table includes roughly 28,000 distinct CDR3 sequences, around 4.2% detected once. The sample was whole blood. The receptor source for this set is an adult who was a healthcare worker with PCR-confirmed SARS-CoV-2 infection or an uninfected control (not recorded which). CDR3s include the opening cysteine and the closing phenylalanine or tryptophan. The D gene is left open where the match is weak. Some rows mark clone size as missing; the rest say once, few, many or name a class of expanded clone.

>TRBJ2-3|many|14|-|TRBV5-1
CASSLTTGPDTQYF
TGCGCCAGCAGCTTGACTACAGGGCCAGATACGCAGTATTTT
>TRBJ2-2|many|16|-|TRBV5-5
CASSPLLGELSGELFF
TGTGCCAGCAGCCCCCTTTTGGGGGAATTATCGGGGGAGCTGTTTTTT
>TRBJ2-1|few|16|TRBD2|TRBV11-2
CASQTTSGRNYNEQFF
TGTGCCAGCCAGACGACTAGCGGGAGAAACTACAATGAGCAGTTCTTC
>TRBJ2-3|-|19|TRBD2|TRBV11-2
CASSPRPEIAGARTDTQYF
TGTGCCAGCAGCCCCCGCCCTGAGATAGCGGGAGCGCGCACAGATACGCAGTATTTT
>TRBJ1-1|many|13|TRBD1|TRBV10-1
CASRAGTGSEAFF
TGCGCCAGCAGGGCCGGGACAGGGTCCGAAGCTTTCTTT
>TRBJ2-3|many|19|-|TRBV4-1
CASSQDGRWASSSTDTQYF
TGCGCCAGCAGCCAAGACGGGCGTTGGGCTTCCTCTAGCACAGATACGCAGTATTTT
>TRBJ2-2|medium-sized|16|-|TRBV7-2
CASSLVADANTGELFF
TGTGCCAGCAGCCTAGTAGCGGATGCGAACACCGGGGAGCTGTTTTTT
>TRBJ2-3|many|15|TRBD2|TRBV28
CASSRLAGGADTQYF
TGTGCCAGCAGTCGACTAGCGGGAGGCGCAGATACGCAGTATTTT
>TRBJ1-1|many|12|-|TRBV19
CASSIEGGEAFF
TGTGCCAGTAGTATAGAGGGCGGAGAAGCTTTCTTT
>TRBJ2-1|-|17|-|TRBV2
CASSGGQGLGRYNEQFF
TGTGCCAGCAGTGGGGGACAGGGACTAGGGAGGTACAATGAGCAGTTCTTC
>TRBJ1-2|many|13|-|TRBV6-2/TRBV6-3
CASSYPPHYGYTF
TGTGCCAGCAGTTACCCCCCGCACTATGGCTACACCTTC
>TRBJ2-7|many|17|TRBD2|TRBV5-6
CASSPTGRAGPSYEQYF
TGTGCCAGCAGCCCAACGGGGAGGGCCGGGCCCTCCTACGAGCAGTACTTC
>TRBJ2-3|few|15|-|TRBV10-1
CASSESGGSGDTQYF
TGCGCCAGCAGTGAGTCTGGAGGGAGCGGTGATACGCAGTATTTT
>TRBJ2-3|many|14|-|TRBV20-1
CSAANFGGTDTQYF
TGCAGTGCTGCCAATTTTGGTGGCACAGATACGCAGTATTTT
>TRBJ2-1|many|15|TRBD1|TRBV6-5
CASRLTPGQYNEQFF
TGTGCCAGCAGGTTAACCCCGGGACAGTACAATGAGCAGTTCTTC
>TRBJ1-4|many|12|-|TRBV18
CASSPTNEKLFF
TGTGCCAGCTCACCAACTAATGAAAAACTGTTTTTT